One sample yielded the 27 T cell receptor beta chains listed below, sequenced in a study of blood T cell repertoires in COVID-19. Libraries were prepared by immunoSEQ multiplex PCR; TCRdb keeps only in-frame clonotypes and omits some of them. The sample has around 200,000 clones; approximately 82% are singletons. Sequencing was done on a sample of peripheral blood. Receptors were obtained from a man aged 50-60 years with active or convalescent COVID-19.

V gene TRBV2 combines with J gene TRBJ2-5; 13 bases line up with TRBD2. After removal of 6 bases from V and 9 bases from J, the junction contained 13 bases not matched to a gene. Germline-derived CDR1 and CDR2 are SNHLY and FYNNEI. The CDR3 loop spans 16 amino acids. The CDR3 sequence: CASRGGTSGVSGAQYF. The CDR3 DNA sequence: TGTGCCAGCAGAGGTGGGACTAGCGGGGTATCAGGGGCCCAGTACTTC.

V usage is TRBV7-9 and J usage is TRBJ2-5; tentative D call: TRBD1 (5 bases). The germline gives CDR1 SEHNR, CDR2 FQNEAQ (reference sequence). The CDR3 has 17 amino acids. V was clipped by 3 bases and J by 4 bases, with 21 bases between them. This CDR3 is CASSFLARVGLGETQYF. For the CDR3, the DNA is TGTGCCAGCAGCTTCCTCGCTCGTGTGGGGCTTGGAGAGACCCAGTACTTC.

The chain has TRBV30 and TRBJ1-1; D gene ambiguous. The CDR3 consists of 11 residues. Germline assignment: CDR1 GTSNPN and CDR2 SVGIG (reference sequence). For the CDR3, the DNA is TGTGCTCTGACTGCGAGCACTGAAGCTTTCTTT. It translates to CALTASTEAFF.

This clone was found once. The chain uses TRBV19 and TRBJ1-1; 12 bases map to TRBD1. Germline V gene sequence: CDR1 LNHDA, CDR2 SQIVND (reference sequence). The CDR3 totals 16 residues. Trimming removed 3 bases from V and 10 bases from J; junction bases left unmatched: 12. For the CDR3, the DNA is TGTGCCAGTAGTATTGGGACAGGGGGCAAAAGCGGTCGAGCTTTCTTT. It yields the protein CASSIGTGGKSGRAFF.

This clone was observed once. V usage is TRBV5-1 and J usage is TRBJ2-2; 8 bases align to TRBD1. Germline V gene sequence: CDR1 SGHRS, CDR2 YFSETQ. Trimming cost V 5 bases and J 0 bases; bases outside gene matches: 6. The CDR3 loop spans 16 amino acids. CDR3 sequence (DNA): TGCGCCAGCAGTCTCGAGGGACAGGCGAACACCGGGGAGCTGTTTTTT. Translation gives CASSLEGQANTGELFF.

The V call is TRBV6-1, the J call TRBJ1-5; D gene unclear. Deletions cut 3 bases from V and 7 bases from J, with 4 bases between. The length of the CDR3 is 11 residues. The germline gives CDR1 MNHNS, CDR2 SASEGT. The CDR3 here is CASSERQPQHF. For the CDR3, the DNA is TGTGCCAGCAGTGAGAGGCAGCCCCAGCATTTT.

This clone was seen a handful of times. V is TRBV6-5 and J is TRBJ1-5; TRBD1 is a possible D gene (5 bases). Trimming left V 0 bases short and J 3 bases short, with 12 bases between. CDR1 and CDR2 from the germline V gene are MNHEY and SVGAGI. There are 16 residues in the CDR3. The CDR3 DNA reads as TGTGCCAGCAGTTACTCCGGGGGACCGAACAATCAGCCCCAGCATTTT. Its protein product is CASSYSGGPNNQPQHF.

The genes are TRBV30 and TRBJ1-3; D remains ambiguous. Germline V gene lookup returns CDR1 GTSNPN and CDR2 SVGIG (reference sequence). Trimming stripped 0 bases from V and 6 bases from J, with 12 bases between. The CDR3 is 14 residues long. CDR3 sequence: CAWSVSVSANTIYF. CDR3 in DNA: TGTGCCTGGAGTGTATCAGTTTCCGCAAACACCATATATTTT.

The V gene is TRBV6-2 or TRBV6-3, the J gene TRBJ2-1; 10 bases are shared with TRBD2. Trimming cost V 4 bases and J 4 bases; bases outside gene matches: 7. CDR1 MNHEY and CDR2 SVGEGT come from the germline V gene. This CDR3 region has 16 residues. Here the CDR3 DNA reads TGTGCCAGCAGTTCATCTCTAGCGGGGGCTTACAATGAGCAGTTCTTC. This gives the protein CASSSSLAGAYNEQFF.

The chain is built from TRBV20-1 and TRBJ1-2; D remains unclear. The CDR3 consists of 11 residues. CDR1 is DFQATT and CDR2 is SNEGSKA in the germline V gene (reference sequence). Trimming took off 6 bases at V and 4 bases at J, with 9 bases between the two ends. In DNA form, the CDR3 reads TGCAGTGCCACTACACCCTATGGCTACACCTTC. Translated: CSATTPYGYTF.

Only one count was recorded for this clone. J is TRBJ1-4 and V is TRBV7-9; D is unclear. This CDR3 has 14 amino acids. Trimming pared 2 bases from V and 7 bases from J, leaving 11 bases between. The germline CDR1 and CDR2 sequences are SEHNR and FQNEAQ (reference sequence). The CDR3 loop is CASSLRQEGEKLFF. CDR3 nucleotides: TGTGCCAGCAGCTTAAGGCAGGAGGGTGAAAAACTGTTTTTT.

CDR3 in DNA: TGTGCCAGCAGTGTCGGGACAAGGAACACCGGGGAGCTGTTTTTT. Translation: CASSVGTRNTGELFF. The chain links TRBV2 to TRBJ2-2; D is possibly TRBD1 (6 bases). The V end was cut by 4 bases, the J end by 1 base, with 10 bases between. Per the germline V gene, CDR1 is SNHLY and CDR2 is FYNNEI. The CDR3 is 15 residues long.

The CDR3 loop is CASRERASQETQYF. The CDR3 DNA is TGTGCCAGCAGGGAGCGGGCGTCACAAGAGACCCAGTACTTC. The chain recombines TRBV28 with TRBJ2-5, with D possibly being TRBD2 (6 bases). CDR3 size: 14 residues. Germline values: CDR1 MDHEN, CDR2 SYDVKM. V lost 6 bases and J 2 bases, leaving 13 bases between the germline ends.

This sequence joins TRBV9 and TRBJ1-1, with D perhaps TRBD1 (6 bases). The CDR3 runs to 14 residues. Trimming pared 4 bases from V and 11 bases from J, leaving 21 bases between. CDR1 is SGDLS and CDR2 is YYNGEE in the germline V gene. CDR3 loop: CASSPNDRLNMAFF. The CDR3 nucleotides read TGTGCCAGCAGCCCAAACGACAGGTTGAATATGGCTTTCTTT. The full variable domain, in which reference TRBV9 and TRBJ1-1 provide the parts outside the CDR3, is DSGVTQTPKHLITATGQRVTLRCSPRSGDLSVYWYQQSLDQGLQFLIQYYNGEERAKGNILERFSAQQFPDLHSELNLSSLELGDSALYFCASSPNDRLNMAFFGQGTRLTVV.

This chain connects TRBV28 to TRBJ1-6; weak D call: TRBD1 (6 bases). Germline V lookup: CDR1 MDHEN, CDR2 SYDVKM. The CDR3 consists of 16 residues. Trimming took off 4 bases at V and 5 bases at J, with 15 bases between the two ends. DNA for the CDR3: TGTGCCAGCAGTTCGGCTACAGGGACCGATAATTCACCCCTCCACTTT. Protein sequence: CASSSATGTDNSPLHF.

The rearrangement links TRBV7-9 to TRBJ1-1; D is unresolved. V lost 4 bases and J 0 bases, leaving 9 bases between the germline ends. This CDR3 is built from 14 residues. Germline CDR1 SEHNR, CDR2 FQNEAQ (reference sequence). The CDR3 DNA follows: TGTGCCAGCAGCTCCAGTCGGGTGAACACTGAAGCTTTCTTT. It specifies CASSSSRVNTEAFF.

CDR3 protein: CASGDRVYGYTF. As DNA, the CDR3 is TGTGCCAGCGGGGACAGGGTCTATGGCTACACCTTC. The V call is TRBV27, the J call TRBJ1-2; 9 bases match TRBD1. The CDR3 runs 12 residues. Germline V gives CDR1 MNHEY, CDR2 SMNVEV (reference sequence). V lost 8 bases to trimming and J lost 4 bases; unmatched junction nucleotides: 2.

The J gene is TRBJ1-6, the V gene TRBV30, with D tentatively TRBD1 (6 bases). The CDR3 runs 14 residues. Per germline, CDR1 GTSNPN and CDR2 SVGIG (reference sequence). Trimming took 2 bases from V and 6 from J, leaving 11 bases between them. The CDR3 DNA sequence: TGTGCCTGGAGTTGGGACATAATTAATTCACCCCTCCACTTT. This translates into CAWSWDIINSPLHF.

The V call is TRBV19, the J call TRBJ2-7; 8 nucleotides match TRBD1. The ends lost 5 bases at V and 3 bases at J; junction bases unmatched: 9. The CDR3 contains 15 residues. CDR1 LNHDA and CDR2 SQIVND come from the germline V gene (reference sequence). The CDR3 DNA is TGTGCCAGTAGTTTCCAGGACAGGGCGAACTACGAGCAGTACTTC. It specifies CASSFQDRANYEQYF.

The chain employs TRBV6-5 and TRBJ1-4; possible D gene TRBD1, 5 bases. V shed 4 bases and J shed 2 bases, with 14 bases lying between them. The germline CDR1 and CDR2 sequences are MNHEY and SVGAGI. The CDR3 totals 16 residues. This CDR3 is CASSSVRAMTNEKLFF. DNA for the CDR3: TGTGCCAGCAGTTCGGTCAGGGCGATGACTAATGAAAAACTGTTTTTT.

The chain joins TRBV3-1 (or the pseudogene TRBV3-2) to TRBJ2-1, with 14 bases lining up with TRBD2. The V gene's germline CDR1 is LGHDT and CDR2 YNNKEL (reference sequence). The V and J ends lost 4 bases and 6 bases, in that order; junction bases with no gene match: 2. CDR3 length: 15 amino acids. The CDR3 here is CASSRLAGGLNEQFF. In DNA form, the CDR3 reads TGTGCCAGCAGCCGACTAGCGGGGGGGCTCAATGAGCAGTTCTTC.

The chain has TRBV28 and TRBJ1-2, with 7 bases fitting TRBD1. Trimming took 6 bases from V and 4 from J; bases not matched to a gene: 8. CDR1 MDHEN and CDR2 SYDVKM come from the germline V gene. CDR3 length equals 14 residues. The CDR3 DNA sequence: TGTGCCAGCAGCACTGACAGGGATTCCTATGGCTACACCTTC. Protein sequence: CASSTDRDSYGYTF.

J is TRBJ1-4 and V is TRBV18; the D is unclear. Deletions cut 6 bases from V and 0 bases from J, with 11 bases between. The CDR3 loop spans 15 amino acids. Germline values: CDR1 KGHSH, CDR2 LQKENI. CDR3 coding DNA: TGTGCCAGCTCGTCAACAGCAGCAACTAATGAAAAACTGTTTTTT. This translates into CASSSTAATNEKLFF.

The chain uses TRBV5-8 and TRBJ2-3; the D gene is possibly TRBD2 (6 bases). CDR1 and CDR2 (germline): SGHTS, YDEGEE. The CDR3 totals 15 residues. V was shortened by 4 bases and J by 5 bases, with 17 bases between the two germline ends. This CDR3 is CASSVSGGAGDTQYF. The CDR3 DNA follows: TGTGCCAGCAGCGTTAGCGGTGGGGCCGGAGATACGCAGTATTTT.

The chain employs TRBV25-1 and TRBJ2-3; 9 positions agree with TRBD2. The CDR3 length is 14 residues. CDR1 and CDR2 from the germline V gene are MGHDK and SYGVNS. V was clipped by 3 bases and J by 4 bases; unmatched bases: 2. In DNA, the CDR3 is TGTGCCAGCAGTGAGGAGCGGGGGGCAGATACGCAGTATTTT. Protein product: CASSEERGADTQYF.

This chain connects TRBV6-5 to TRBJ1-2; D may be TRBD1 (6 bases). In germline, CDR1 is MNHEY, CDR2 SVGAGI. The CDR3 length is 14 residues. The V end was cut by 2 bases, the J end by 8 bases, with 15 bases between. CDR3 bases: TGTGCCAGCAGTTACCAGTCCAGGGGCGGAGGCTACACCTTC. This encodes CASSYQSRGGGYTF.

The chain links TRBV18 to TRBJ2-1, with 9 bases fitting TRBD1. Germline lookup yields CDR1 KGHSH and CDR2 LQKENI. V lost 3 bases and J lost 9; bases outside the gene matches: 0. The CDR3 has 12 residues. The CDR3 nucleotides are TGTGCCAGCTCACCGGGACAGGGTGAGCAGTTCTTC. It is translated as CASSPGQGEQFF. Together with reference TRBV18 and TRBJ2-1, the CDR3 gives the full variable domain: NAGVMQNPRHLVRRRGQEARLRCSPMKGHSHVYWYRQLPEEGLKFMVYLQKENIIDESGMPKERFSAEFPKEGPSILRIQQVVRGDSAAYFCASSPGQGEQFFGPGTRLTVL.